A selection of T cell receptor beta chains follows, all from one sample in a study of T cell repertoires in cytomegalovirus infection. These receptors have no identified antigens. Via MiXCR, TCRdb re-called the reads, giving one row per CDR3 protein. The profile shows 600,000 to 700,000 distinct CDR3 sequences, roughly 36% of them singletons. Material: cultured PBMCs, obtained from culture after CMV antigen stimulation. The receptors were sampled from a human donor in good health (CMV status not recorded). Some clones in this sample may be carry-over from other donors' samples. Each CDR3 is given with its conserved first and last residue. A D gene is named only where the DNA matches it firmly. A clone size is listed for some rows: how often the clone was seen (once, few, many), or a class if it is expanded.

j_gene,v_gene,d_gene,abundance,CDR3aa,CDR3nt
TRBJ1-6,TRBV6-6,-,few,CASSYSQGFGSPLHF,TGTGCCAGCAGTTACTCGCAGGGGTTCGGTTCACCCCTCCACTTT
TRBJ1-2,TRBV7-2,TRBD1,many,CASSLGQGASGYTF,TGTGCCAGCAGCCTCGGACAGGGGGCCAGTGGCTACACCTTC
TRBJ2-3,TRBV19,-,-,CASSIGAGTQYF,TGTGCCAGTAGTATAGGGGCAGGTACGCAGTATTTT
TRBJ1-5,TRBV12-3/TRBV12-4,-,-,CASSPGPEGGNQPQHF,TGTGCCAGCAGTCCAGGGCCCGAAGGAGGCAATCAGCCCCAGCATTTT
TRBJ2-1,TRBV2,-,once,CASSPNRAYNEQFF,TGTGCCAGCAGCCCCAACCGCGCCTACAATGAGCAGTTCTTC
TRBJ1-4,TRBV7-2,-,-,CASSLGARSSAEKLFF,TGTGCCAGCAGCTTAGGGGCGCGGTCAAGCGCCGAAAAACTGTTTTTT
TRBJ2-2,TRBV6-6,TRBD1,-,CASLQGARTGELFF,TGTGCCAGCCTACAGGGGGCGCGTACCGGGGAGCTGTTTTTT
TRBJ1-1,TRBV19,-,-,CASSISGSNTEAFF,TGTGCCAGTAGTATAAGTGGGTCGAACACTGAAGCTTTCTTT
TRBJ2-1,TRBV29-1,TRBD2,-,CSVGRLVAGPSYNEQFF,TGCAGCGTTGGACGGCTGGTAGCGGGACCCTCCTACAATGAGCAGTTCTTC
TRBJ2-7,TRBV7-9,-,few,CASSLVGRLDSYEQYF,TGTGCCAGCAGCTTAGTGGGCAGGCTGGACTCCTACGAGCAGTACTTC
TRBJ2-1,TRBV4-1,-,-,CATLGRDNEQFF,TGCGCCACACTTGGAAGGGACAATGAGCAGTTCTTC
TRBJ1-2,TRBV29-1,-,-,CSVEDQRPGETGYTF,TGCAGCGTTGAAGATCAACGGCCAGGAGAAACGGGCTACACCTTC
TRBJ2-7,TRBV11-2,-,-,CASSLDWVGAREQYF,TGTGCCAGCAGCTTAGATTGGGTGGGTGCGCGGGAGCAGTACTTC
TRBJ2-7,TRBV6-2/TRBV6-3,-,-,CASSYSPDSYYEQYF,TGTGCCAGCAGTTACTCCCCGGACAGCTACTACGAGCAGTACTTC
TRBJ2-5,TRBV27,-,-,CASTRGGGGGTQYF,TGTGCCAGCACCCGTGGGGGAGGGGGCGGGACCCAGTACTTC
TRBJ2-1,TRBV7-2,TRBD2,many,CASSLGGGEPYNEQFF,TGTGCCAGCAGCTTAGGCGGGGGGGAGCCTTACAATGAGCAGTTCTTC
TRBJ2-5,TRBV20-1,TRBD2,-,CSAASLAGGQETQYF,TGCAGTGCTGCCAGTCTAGCGGGGGGACAAGAGACCCAGTACTTC
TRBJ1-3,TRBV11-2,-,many,CASSSLRSSGNTIYF,TGTGCCAGCAGCTCACTGCGGAGCTCTGGAAACACCATATATTTT
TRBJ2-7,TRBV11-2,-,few,CASSFNPGQGVEQYF,TGTGCCAGCAGCTTCAACCCGGGACAAGGAGTAGAGCAGTACTTC
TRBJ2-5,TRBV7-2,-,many,CASSGEGAVQETQYF,TGTGCCAGCAGCGGGGAGGGGGCAGTCCAAGAGACCCAGTACTTC
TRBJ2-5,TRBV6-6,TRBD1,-,CASSYSPGQGGVQETQYF,TGTGCCAGCAGTTACTCTCCGGGACAGGGAGGAGTGCAGGAGACCCAGTACTTC
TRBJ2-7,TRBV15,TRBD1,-,CATSRGDSSYEQYF,TGTGCCACCAGCAGAGGGGACAGCTCCTACGAGCAGTACTTC
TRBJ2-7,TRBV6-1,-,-,CASRVEGRSYEQYF,TGTGCCAGCAGGGTCGAGGGGCGTTCGTACGAGCAGTACTTC
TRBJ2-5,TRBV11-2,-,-,CASSFGVRETQYF,TGTGCCAGCAGCTTCGGAGTTCGAGAGACCCAGTACTTC
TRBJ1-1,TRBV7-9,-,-,CASSFSTDSMNTEAFF,TGTGCCAGCAGCTTTTCAACCGACTCAATGAACACTGAAGCTTTCTTT
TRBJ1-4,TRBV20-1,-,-,CSASQTGGPSKLFF,TGCAGTGCTTCCCAAACCGGGGGACCCTCTAAACTGTTTTTT
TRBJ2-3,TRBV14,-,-,CASSPYRERQYF,TGTGCCAGCAGCCCCTACAGGGAGCGGCAGTATTTT
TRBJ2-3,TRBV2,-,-,CASSVRLGTDTQYF,TGTGCCAGCAGCGTCCGTCTTGGCACAGATACGCAGTATTTT
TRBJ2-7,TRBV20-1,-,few,CSARGGRPVAYEQYF,TGCAGTGCTAGAGGGGGTCGGCCGGTGGCCTACGAGCAGTACTTC
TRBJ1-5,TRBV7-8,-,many,CASSKSNQPQHF,TGTGCCAGCAGCAAAAGCAATCAGCCCCAGCATTTT
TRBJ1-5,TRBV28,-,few,CASSFGPRTGTGGQPQHF,TGTGCCAGCAGTTTCGGGCCCCGGACGGGTACTGGGGGTCAGCCCCAGCATTTT
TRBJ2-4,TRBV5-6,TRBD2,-,CASSLGSSGGKNIQYF,TGTGCCAGCAGCCTCGGGTCCAGCGGGGGGAAAAACATTCAGTACTTC
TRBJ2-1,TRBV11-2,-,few,CASSPGGRSSGIYNEQFF,TGTGCCAGCAGCCCAGGGGGTAGGTCTAGCGGTATCTACAATGAGCAGTTCTTC
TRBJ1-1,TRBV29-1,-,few,CSVGGRLNTEAFF,TGCAGCGTCGGGGGACGGTTGAACACTGAAGCTTTCTTT
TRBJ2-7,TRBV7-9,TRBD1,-,CASSLDRAHEQYF,TGTGCCAGCAGCTTGGACAGGGCCCACGAGCAGTACTTC